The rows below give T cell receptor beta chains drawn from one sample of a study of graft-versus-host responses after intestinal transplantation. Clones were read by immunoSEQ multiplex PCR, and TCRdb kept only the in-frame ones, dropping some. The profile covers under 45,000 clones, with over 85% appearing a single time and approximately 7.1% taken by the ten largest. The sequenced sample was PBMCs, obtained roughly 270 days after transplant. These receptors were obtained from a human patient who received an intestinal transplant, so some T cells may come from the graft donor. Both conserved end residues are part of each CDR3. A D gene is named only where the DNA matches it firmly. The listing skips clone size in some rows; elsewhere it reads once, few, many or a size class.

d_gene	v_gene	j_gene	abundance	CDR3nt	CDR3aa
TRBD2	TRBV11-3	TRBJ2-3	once	TGTGCCAGCAGCTTATTAAGGACTAGCGGGGGATTGGGAGATACGCAGTATTTT	CASSLLRTSGGLGDTQYF
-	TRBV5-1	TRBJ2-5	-	TGCGCCAGCAGCCCCGGTGCGGGGACCCAAGAGACCCAGTACTTC	CASSPGAGTQETQYF
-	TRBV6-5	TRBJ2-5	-	TGTGCCAGCAGTTACGTGACTGGGGAGACCCAGTACTTC	CASSYVTGETQYF
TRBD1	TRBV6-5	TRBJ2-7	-	TGTGCCAGCAGTTGGGACAGGGGGACCTACGAGCAGTACTTC	CASSWDRGTYEQYF
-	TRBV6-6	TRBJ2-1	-	TGTGCCAGCAGTTACCGGGGAGAGATTTACAATGAGCAGTTCTTC	CASSYRGEIYNEQFF
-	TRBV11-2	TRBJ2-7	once	TGTGCCAGCAGCCCCCGCTCCGTGCGGGCGGCCTACGAGCAGTACTTC	CASSPRSVRAAYEQYF
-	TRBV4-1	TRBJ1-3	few	TGCGCCAGCAGCTCGACCCCCGCTGGAAACACCATATATTTT	CASSSTPAGNTIYF
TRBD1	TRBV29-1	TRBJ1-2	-	TGCAGCGTCCCCGGGACAGGGGGGAACTATGGCTACACCTTC	CSVPGTGGNYGYTF
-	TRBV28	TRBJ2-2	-	TGTGCCACTGTTGATGGTCCGGGCACCGGGGAGCTGTTTTTT	CATVDGPGTGELFF
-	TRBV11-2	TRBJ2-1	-	TGTGCCAGCAGACGGGCCAACAATGAGCAGTTCTTC	CASRRANNEQFF
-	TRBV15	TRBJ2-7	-	TGTGCCACCAGTCTCACCGTTTCGAGCTCCTACGAGCAGTACTTC	CATSLTVSSSYEQYF
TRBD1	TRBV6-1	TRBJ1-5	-	TGTGCCAGCAGGCCGGACAGGGGTAATCAGCCCCAGCATTTT	CASRPDRGNQPQHF
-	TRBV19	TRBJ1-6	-	TGTGCCAGTAGTTCTAATTCACCCCTCCACTTT	CASSSNSPLHF
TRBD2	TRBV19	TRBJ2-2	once	TGTGCCAGTAGTATCTGGGGAGGGACCACCGGGGAGCTGTTTTTT	CASSIWGGTTGELFF